The 18 T cell receptor beta chains presented below share a single source sample, sequenced in a study of blood T cell repertoires in COVID-19. Here immunoSEQ multiplex PCR was the method, and the copy in TCRdb shows in-frame clones only, minus some. Among roughly 100,000 clones listed, around 92% were seen once. Sequences were obtained from peripheral blood. These receptors came from a man aged 18-30 years with acute or convalescent COVID-19.

The rearrangement links TRBV14 to TRBJ2-5, with D unresolved. This CDR3 has 16 residues. The germline V gene encodes CDR1 SGHDN and CDR2 FVKESK. V was cut by 4 bases and J by 2 bases, with 17 bases left in between. Here the CDR3 reads CASSLDITYNQETQYF. CDR3 coding DNA: TGTGCCAGCAGCCTAGACATTACATACAATCAAGAGACCCAGTACTTC.

V is TRBV6-5 and J is TRBJ1-3, with D uncertain. Trimming took off 8 bases at V and 0 bases at J, with 14 bases between the two ends. CDR3 length equals 15 residues. The germline gives CDR1 MNHEY, CDR2 SVGAGI. The CDR3 nucleotides are TGTGCCAGCTCTCGGGATTGGAGCTCTGGAAACACCATATATTTT. It yields the protein CASSRDWSSGNTIYF.

The gene calls are TRBV6-2 or TRBV6-3 and TRBJ2-5; 11 bases match TRBD2. CDR3 length: 16 amino acids. J was trimmed by 0 bases and V by 5 bases; bases with no gene match: 5. CDR1 is MNHEY, CDR2 SVGEGT, per germline. The CDR3 nucleotides are TGTGCCAGCAGTCCGCGACTAGCGGGGTACCAAGAGACCCAGTACTTC. It yields the protein CASSPRLAGYQETQYF.

V usage is TRBV3-1 (or the pseudogene TRBV3-2) and J usage is TRBJ1-2; D gene ambiguous. CDR3 length equals 14 residues. Germline V gives CDR1 LGHDT, CDR2 YNNKEL (reference sequence). V dropped 1 base and J dropped 4 bases, with 10 bases sitting between them. CDR3 nucleotides: TGTGCCAGCAGCCAAGTTGGCCAGATCTATGGCTACACCTTC. This encodes CASSQVGQIYGYTF.

The V gene is TRBV7-9, the J gene TRBJ2-5, with 7 nucleotides matching TRBD2. The germline V gene encodes CDR1 SEHNR and CDR2 FQNEAQ (reference sequence). The CDR3 is 15 residues long. J gave up 1 base and V 0 bases, and 2 bases lay outside the gene matches. The CDR3 DNA reads TGTGCCAGCAGCTTAGCGGGGAGGGCCCAAGAGACCCAGTACTTC. This translates into CASSLAGRAQETQYF.

The genes are TRBV27 and TRBJ1-6; perhaps TRBD1 as D (6 bases). The ends were cut back, 5 bases at V and 7 bases at J, with 21 bases in the middle. This CDR3 has 17 amino acids. From germline, CDR1 is MNHEY and CDR2 SMNVEV (reference sequence). This CDR3 is CASSHPQGLILNSPLHF. CDR3 in DNA: TGTGCCAGCAGTCACCCACAGGGTTTGATATTGAATTCACCCCTCCACTTT.

Ten or more counts support this clone. This sequence joins TRBV5-6 and TRBJ2-7, with D possibly being TRBD2 (5 bases). Germline V gene lookup returns CDR1 SGHDT and CDR2 YYEEEE. The V and J ends lost 4 bases and 4 bases respectively, with 15 bases between them. CDR3 length equals 14 residues. This CDR3 reads CASSLGLDFYEQYF. In DNA, the CDR3 is TGTGCCAGCAGCCTTGGACTCGATTTTTACGAGCAGTACTTC.

This rearrangement joins TRBV25-1 to TRBJ2-5, with D maybe TRBD1 (5 bases). V was cut by 3 bases and J by 3 bases, with 11 bases left in between. Germline V gene lookup returns CDR1 MGHDK and CDR2 SYGVNS. This CDR3 comprises 14 residues. The chain's CDR3 is CASSDYDSKETQYF. As DNA, the CDR3 is TGTGCCAGCAGTGACTATGACAGTAAAGAGACCCAGTACTTC. Combining the CDR3 with reference TRBV25-1 and TRBJ2-5 gives the whole variable domain EADIYQTPRYLVIGTGKKITLECSQTMGHDKMYWYQQDPGMELHLIHYSYGVNSTEKGDLSSESTVSRIRTEHFPLTLESARPSHTSQYLCASSDYDSKETQYFGPGTRLLVL.

The rearrangement uses TRBV6-5 and TRBJ1-1, with a weak D call TRBD1 (5 bases). Germline values: CDR1 MNHEY, CDR2 SVGAGI. The CDR3 is 12 amino acids. V gave up 4 bases and J gave up 7 bases, with 10 bases separating them. The CDR3 is CASSSTVGEAFF. In DNA form, the CDR3 reads TGTGCCAGCAGTTCGACAGTCGGTGAAGCTTTCTTT.

To note about this clone: This same CDR3 is encoded by further DNA sequences in the sample. This chain connects TRBV5-1 to TRBJ2-1; 8 nucleotides agree with TRBD2. This CDR3 is 14 amino acids long. After removal of 0 bases from V and 7 bases from J, the junction contained 3 bases not matched to a gene. Looked up from germline, CDR1 is SGHRS and CDR2 is YFSETQ. In DNA form, the CDR3 reads TGCGCCAGCAGCTTGGCGGGGGGGCGAAATGAGCAGTTCTTC. Translation gives CASSLAGGRNEQFF.

This clone was counted a single time. This chain links TRBV11-2 with TRBJ1-2; D perhaps matches TRBD1 (6 bases). CDR3 size: 15 residues. V lost 1 base and J 8 bases, leaving 17 bases between the germline ends. Germline values: CDR1 SGHAT, CDR2 FQNNGV. The CDR3 is CASSLVGGASTGYTF. Here the CDR3 DNA reads TGTGCCAGCAGCTTAGTGGGGGGGGCTTCGACGGGCTACACCTTC.

The rearrangement uses TRBV5-8 and TRBJ1-4; D remains unclear. CDR1 SGHTS and CDR2 YDEGEE come from the germline V gene. V gave up 1 base and J gave up 6 bases, with 7 bases separating them. The CDR3 loop spans 13 amino acids. The CDR3 DNA reads as TGTGCCAGCAGCTTGAGCGTCCATGAAAAACTGTTTTTT. The encoded protein is CASSLSVHEKLFF.

This chain joins TRBV14 and TRBJ1-2, with a tentative D call TRBD1 (6 bases). Germline V gene sequence: CDR1 SGHDN, CDR2 FVKESK. Trimming took 0 bases from V and 5 from J, leaving 19 bases between them. CDR3 length: 17 residues. The chain's CDR3 is CASSQDLPIDTGYGYTF. DNA of the CDR3: TGTGCCAGCAGCCAAGATCTCCCGATCGATACAGGGTATGGCTACACCTTC.

The J gene is TRBJ2-7, the V gene TRBV9, with 8 bases aligning to TRBD1. V gave up 0 bases and J gave up 3 bases; unmatched junction bases: 8. The CDR3 totals 16 residues. Per the germline V gene, CDR1 is SGDLS and CDR2 is YYNGEE. CDR3 in amino acids: CASSVGLGDRNYEQYF. The DNA of the CDR3 is TGTGCCAGCAGCGTAGGTCTCGGGGACAGGAACTACGAGCAGTACTTC.

The chain employs TRBV5-6 and TRBJ2-7; D is unresolved. V shed 3 bases and J shed 4 bases, with 8 bases lying between them. The germline CDR1 and CDR2 sequences are SGHDT and YYEEEE. This CDR3 region has 12 residues. For the CDR3, the DNA is TGTGCCAGCAGCTCCCACAGATACGAGCAGTACTTC. Its translation is CASSSHRYEQYF.

The CDR3 DNA is TGCGCCAGCAGCTTACTAGCGGGGGCCACAGATACGCAGTATTTT. Its protein is CASSLLAGATDTQYF. The gene calls are TRBV5-1 and TRBJ2-3; 11 nucleotides agree with TRBD2. Germline V gene data show CDR1 as SGHRS and CDR2 as YFSETQ. J was trimmed by 2 bases and V by 2 bases; bases with no gene match: 1. This CDR3 has 15 amino acids.

The rearrangement uses TRBV29-1 and TRBJ2-5; a weak D match, TRBD2 (6 bases). The V and J ends lost 6 bases and 4 bases respectively, with 15 bases between them. CDR3 length equals 13 residues. Germline CDR1 and CDR2: SQVTM and ANQGSEA. CDR3 in amino acids: CSVAGGWGETQYF. The CDR3 nucleotides read TGCAGCGTCGCCGGGGGATGGGGAGAGACCCAGTACTTC.

The V gene is TRBV13, the J gene TRBJ2-5, with TRBD2 identical over 8 bases. The V gene's germline CDR1 is PRHDT and CDR2 FYEKMQ (reference sequence). This CDR3 spans 15 amino acids. After removal of 2 bases from V and 5 bases from J, the junction contained 7 bases not matched to a gene. The CDR3 nucleotides read TGTGCCAGCAGCTTACGGGCGGGAGGTGGGGAGACCCAGTACTTC. It specifies CASSLRAGGGETQYF.